The sequence of this T cell receptor (beta chain) was determined in a study of CD8 T cells in ankylosing spondylitis. General study findings and limits: Blood from ankylosing spondylitis patients appeared to carry a characteristic roughly 8-variant TCR beta motif. Disease-linked clones reportedly concentrated significantly in matched ankylosing spondylitis synovial fluid. Clones linked to the disease showed a CD8+ phenotype. They occurred at relatively low frequencies in peripheral blood.

Details on this clonotype: Antigen unknown.

Each TCR beta library was made by quantitative 5'-RACE that incorporated molecular barcodes. TCRdb ran MiXCR on the 5' RACE reads and lists one entry per CDR3 protein. The table has roughly 180,000 distinct CDR3 sequences, about 9.9% seen once. The V and J ends lost 6 bases and 1 base respectively, with 10 bases between them. Germline V CDR1 and CDR2: LNHDA, SQIVND (reference sequence). The CDR3 has 14 amino acids. Sequenced material: blood, either unsorted or a sorted T cell fraction (not recorded which). The clonotype originates from a male donor with ankylosing spondylitis or in good health (not recorded which). The chain recombines TRBV19 with TRBJ1-5; D gene ambiguous. CDR3 DNA sequence: TGTGCCAGTAGGGAGGGCAGGAGCAATCAGCCCCAGCATTTT. Amino acid sequence: CASREGRSNQPQHF.